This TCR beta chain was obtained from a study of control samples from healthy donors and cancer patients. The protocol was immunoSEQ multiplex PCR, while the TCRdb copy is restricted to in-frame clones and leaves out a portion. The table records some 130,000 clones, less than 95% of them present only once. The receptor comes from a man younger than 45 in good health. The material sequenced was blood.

This CDR3 reads CASRGTGKIAGGNTIYF. The CDR3 DNA follows: TGTGCCAGCAGGGGGACAGGGAAAATCGCAGGTGGAAACACCATATATTTT. V and J are TRBV2 and TRBJ1-3; 9 nucleotides agree with TRBD1. This CDR3 contains 17 residues. Germline V gene sequence: CDR1 SNHLY, CDR2 FYNNEI. The V gene end was trimmed by 6 bases and the J gene end by 3 bases; junction bases not matched to a gene: 12.